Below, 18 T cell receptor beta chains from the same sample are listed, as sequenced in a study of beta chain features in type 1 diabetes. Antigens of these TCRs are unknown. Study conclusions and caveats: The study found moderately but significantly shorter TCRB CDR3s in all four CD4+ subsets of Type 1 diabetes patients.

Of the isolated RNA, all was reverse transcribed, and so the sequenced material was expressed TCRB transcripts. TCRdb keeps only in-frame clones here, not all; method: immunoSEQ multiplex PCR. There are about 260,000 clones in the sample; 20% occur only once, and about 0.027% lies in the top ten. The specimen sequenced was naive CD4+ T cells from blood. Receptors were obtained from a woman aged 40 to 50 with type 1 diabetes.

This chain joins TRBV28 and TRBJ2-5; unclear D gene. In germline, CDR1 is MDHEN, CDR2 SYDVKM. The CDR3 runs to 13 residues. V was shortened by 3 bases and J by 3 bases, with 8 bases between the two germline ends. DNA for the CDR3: TGTGCCAGCAGTTTCCGTGCGAAAGAGACCCAGTACTTC. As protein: CASSFRAKETQYF.

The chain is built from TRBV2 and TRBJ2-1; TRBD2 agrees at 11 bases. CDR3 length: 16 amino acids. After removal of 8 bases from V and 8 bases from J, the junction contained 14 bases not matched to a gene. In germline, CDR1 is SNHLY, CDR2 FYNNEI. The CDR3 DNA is TGTGCCAGCGGGTCCGGATTAGCGGGGGGGCTTGATGAGCAGTTCTTC. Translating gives CASGSGLAGGLDEQFF.

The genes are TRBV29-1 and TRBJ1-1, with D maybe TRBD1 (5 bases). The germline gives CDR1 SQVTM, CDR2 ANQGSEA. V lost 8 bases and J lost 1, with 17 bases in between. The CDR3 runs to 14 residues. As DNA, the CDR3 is TGCAGCTCCCGGTGGGGGGGTGCGAACACTGAAGCTTTCTTT. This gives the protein CSSRWGGANTEAFF.

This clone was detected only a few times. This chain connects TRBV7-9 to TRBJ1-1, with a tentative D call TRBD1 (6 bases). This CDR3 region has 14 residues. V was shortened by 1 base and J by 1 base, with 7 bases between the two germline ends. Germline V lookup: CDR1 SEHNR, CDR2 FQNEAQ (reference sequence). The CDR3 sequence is CASSLGQENTEAFF. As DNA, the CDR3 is TGTGCCAGCAGCTTAGGACAGGAGAACACTGAAGCTTTCTTT.

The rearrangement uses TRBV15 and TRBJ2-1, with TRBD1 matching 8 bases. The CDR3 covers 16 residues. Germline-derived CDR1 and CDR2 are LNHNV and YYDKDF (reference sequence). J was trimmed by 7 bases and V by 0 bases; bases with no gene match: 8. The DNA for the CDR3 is TGTGCCACCAGCAGAGATAAGGCAGGGGGCTATAATGAGCAGTTCTTC. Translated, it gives CATSRDKAGGYNEQFF.

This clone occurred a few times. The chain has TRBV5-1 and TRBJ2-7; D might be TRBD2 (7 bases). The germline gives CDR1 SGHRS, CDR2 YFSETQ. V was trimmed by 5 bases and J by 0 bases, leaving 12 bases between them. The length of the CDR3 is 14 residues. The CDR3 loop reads CASRPAGASYEQYF. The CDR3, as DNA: TGCGCCAGCAGACCCGCGGGGGCCTCCTACGAGCAGTACTTC.

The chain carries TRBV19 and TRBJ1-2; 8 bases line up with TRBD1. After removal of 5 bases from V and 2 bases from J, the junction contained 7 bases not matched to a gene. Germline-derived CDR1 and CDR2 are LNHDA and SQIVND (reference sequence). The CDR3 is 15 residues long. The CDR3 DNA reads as TGTGCCAGTAGTGCTCGGGACAGGATGAACTATGGCTACACCTTC. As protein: CASSARDRMNYGYTF. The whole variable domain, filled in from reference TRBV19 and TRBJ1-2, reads DGGITQSPKYLFRKEGQNVTLSCEQNLNHDAMYWYRQDPGQGLRLIYYSQIVNDFQKGDIAEGYSVSREKKESFPLTVTSAQKNPTAFYLCASSARDRMNYGYTFGSGTRLTVV.

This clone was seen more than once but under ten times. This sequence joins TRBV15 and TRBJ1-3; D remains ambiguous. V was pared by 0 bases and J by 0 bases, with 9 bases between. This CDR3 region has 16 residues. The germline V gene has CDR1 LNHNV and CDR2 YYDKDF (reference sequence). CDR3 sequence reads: CATSRDPRISGNTIYF. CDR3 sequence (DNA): TGTGCCACCAGCAGAGATCCGAGGATCTCTGGAAACACCATATATTTT.

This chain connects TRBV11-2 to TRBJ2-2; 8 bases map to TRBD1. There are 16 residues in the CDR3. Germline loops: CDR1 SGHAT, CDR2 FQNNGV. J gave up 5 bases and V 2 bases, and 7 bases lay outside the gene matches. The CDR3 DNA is TGTGCCAGCAGCTTACTTCGACAGGGGAGGACCGGGGAGCTGTTTTTT. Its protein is CASSLLRQGRTGELFF.

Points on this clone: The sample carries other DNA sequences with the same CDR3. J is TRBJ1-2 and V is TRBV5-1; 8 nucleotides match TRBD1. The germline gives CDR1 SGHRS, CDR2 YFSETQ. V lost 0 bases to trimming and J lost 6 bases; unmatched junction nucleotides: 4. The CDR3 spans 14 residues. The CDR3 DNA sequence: TGCGCCAGCAGCTTGGCTGGACAGGGAGATGGCTACACCTTC. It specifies CASSLAGQGDGYTF.

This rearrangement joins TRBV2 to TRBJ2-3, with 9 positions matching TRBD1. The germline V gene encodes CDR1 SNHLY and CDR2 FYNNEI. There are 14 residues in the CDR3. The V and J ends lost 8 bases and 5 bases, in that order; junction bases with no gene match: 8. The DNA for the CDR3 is TGTGCCAGCCTTGGGGACAGGGCCCAAGATACGCAGTATTTT. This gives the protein CASLGDRAQDTQYF.

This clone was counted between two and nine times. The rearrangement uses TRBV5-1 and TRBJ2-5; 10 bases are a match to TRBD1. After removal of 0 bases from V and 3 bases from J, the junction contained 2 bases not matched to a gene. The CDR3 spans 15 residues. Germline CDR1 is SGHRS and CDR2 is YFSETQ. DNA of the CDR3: TGCGCCAGCAGCTTGGCGGGGACAGGGGAAGAGACCCAGTACTTC. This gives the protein CASSLAGTGEETQYF.

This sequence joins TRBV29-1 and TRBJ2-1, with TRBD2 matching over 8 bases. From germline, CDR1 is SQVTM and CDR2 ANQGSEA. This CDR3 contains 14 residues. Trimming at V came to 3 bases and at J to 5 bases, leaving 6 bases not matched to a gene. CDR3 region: CSVEAGGPHNEQFF. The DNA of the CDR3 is TGCAGCGTTGAGGCGGGAGGACCCCACAATGAGCAGTTCTTC.

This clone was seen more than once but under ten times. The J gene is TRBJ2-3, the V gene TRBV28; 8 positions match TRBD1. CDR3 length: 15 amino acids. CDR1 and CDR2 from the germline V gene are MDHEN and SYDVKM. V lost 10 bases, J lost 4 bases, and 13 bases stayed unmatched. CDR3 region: CATCTRQGLSDTQYF. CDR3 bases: TGTGCCACCTGTACTCGACAGGGGCTCTCAGATACGCAGTATTTT.

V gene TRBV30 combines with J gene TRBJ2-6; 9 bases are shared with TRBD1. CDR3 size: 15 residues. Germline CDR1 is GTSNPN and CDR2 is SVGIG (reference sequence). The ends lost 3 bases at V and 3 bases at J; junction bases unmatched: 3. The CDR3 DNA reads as TGTGCCTGGAGCACAGGGGGCGGTGGGGCCAACGTCCTGACTTTC. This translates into CAWSTGGGGANVLTF. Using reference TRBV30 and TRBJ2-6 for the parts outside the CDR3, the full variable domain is SQTIHQWPATLVQPVGSPLSLECTVEGTSNPNLYWYRQAAGRGLQLLFYSVGIGQISSEVPQNLSASRPQDRQFILSSKKLLLSDSGFYLCAWSTGGGGANVLTFGAGSRLTVL.

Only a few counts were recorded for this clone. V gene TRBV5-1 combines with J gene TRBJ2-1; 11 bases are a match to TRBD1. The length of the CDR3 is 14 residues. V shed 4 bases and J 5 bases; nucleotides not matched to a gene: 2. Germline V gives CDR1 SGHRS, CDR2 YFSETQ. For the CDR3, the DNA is TGCGCCAGCAGCGGGGACAGGGGGAACAATGAGCAGTTCTTC. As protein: CASSGDRGNNEQFF.

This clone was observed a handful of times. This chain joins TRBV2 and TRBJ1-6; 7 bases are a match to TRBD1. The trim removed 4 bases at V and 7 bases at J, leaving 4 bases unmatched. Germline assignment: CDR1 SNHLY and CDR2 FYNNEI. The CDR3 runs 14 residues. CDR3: CASSADRENSPLHF. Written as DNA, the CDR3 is TGTGCCAGCAGTGCCGACAGGGAAAATTCACCCCTCCACTTT. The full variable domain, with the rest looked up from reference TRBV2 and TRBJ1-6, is EPEVTQTPSHQVTQMGQEVILRCVPISNHLYFYWYRQILGQKVEFLVSFYNNEISEKSEIFDDQFSVERPDGSNFTLKIRSTKLEDSAMYFCASSADRENSPLHFGNGTRLTVT.

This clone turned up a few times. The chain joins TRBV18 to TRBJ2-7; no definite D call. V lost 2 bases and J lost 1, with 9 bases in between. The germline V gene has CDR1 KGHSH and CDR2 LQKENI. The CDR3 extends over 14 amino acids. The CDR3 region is CASSPEDLSYEQYF. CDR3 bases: TGTGCCAGCTCACCAGAGGATCTTTCCTACGAGCAGTACTTC.